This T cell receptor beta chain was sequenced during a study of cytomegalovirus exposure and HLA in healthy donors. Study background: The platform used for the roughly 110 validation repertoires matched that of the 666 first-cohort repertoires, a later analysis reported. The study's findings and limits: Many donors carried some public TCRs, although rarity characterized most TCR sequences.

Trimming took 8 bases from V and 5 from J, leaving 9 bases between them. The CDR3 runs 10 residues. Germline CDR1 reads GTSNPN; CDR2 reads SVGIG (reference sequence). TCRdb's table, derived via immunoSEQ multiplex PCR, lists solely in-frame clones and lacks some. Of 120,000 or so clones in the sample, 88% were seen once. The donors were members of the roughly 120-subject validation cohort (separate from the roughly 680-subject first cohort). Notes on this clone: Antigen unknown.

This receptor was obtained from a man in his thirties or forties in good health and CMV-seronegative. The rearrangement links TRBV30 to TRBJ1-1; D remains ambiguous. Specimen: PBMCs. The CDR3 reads CAGPRTEAFF. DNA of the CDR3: TGTGCCGGCCCCCGAACTGAAGCTTTCTTT.